The 14 T cell receptor beta chains listed next were all sequenced from one sample in a study of cytomegalovirus exposure and HLA in healthy donors. Using immunoSEQ multiplex PCR, the repertoire was profiled, and TCRdb retains in-frame clones only, with some absent. The data hold around 190,000 clones, with roughly nine tenths observed a single time. Sequences were obtained from PBMCs. Source of these receptors: a young man in good health and CMV-seropositive.

The genes are TRBV6-5 and TRBJ2-7; D ambiguous. The CDR3 is made up of 11 amino acids. Per the germline V gene, CDR1 is MNHEY and CDR2 is SVGAGI. Trimming removed 7 bases at V and 2 bases at J, with 6 bases between. The CDR3 sequence is CASNTAYEQYF. The CDR3, as DNA: TGTGCCAGCAACACAGCCTACGAGCAGTACTTC.

The chain has TRBV5-6 and TRBJ2-5, with a possible D match to TRBD1 (6 bases). CDR1 is SGHDT and CDR2 is YYEEEE in the germline V gene. The CDR3 totals 15 residues. Trimming took off 2 bases at V and 2 bases at J, with 13 bases between the two ends. The CDR3 sequence is CASSLRQVRQETQYF. In nucleotides, the CDR3 is TGTGCCAGCAGCTTAAGACAGGTCCGTCAAGAGACCCAGTACTTC.

The chain couples TRBV29-1 to TRBJ2-3, with D possibly TRBD1 on 6 matching bases. This CDR3 has 20 amino acids. CDR1 is SQVTM and CDR2 is ANQGSEA in the germline V gene. V shed 3 bases and J shed 2 bases, with 30 bases lying between them. The CDR3: CSVDVPSGDTIRSFTDTQYF. Here the CDR3 DNA reads TGCAGCGTTGACGTCCCGTCCGGGGACACCATTCGCTCATTCACAGATACGCAGTATTTT.

This chain uses TRBV19 with TRBJ1-1; the match to TRBD1 covers 8 bases. CDR1 and CDR2 (germline): LNHDA, SQIVND (reference sequence). V shed 5 bases, J shed 3 bases, and the junction held 5 bases outside the gene matches. This CDR3 has 14 residues. The CDR3 DNA sequence: TGTGCCAGTAGTCCGTCCAGGGGGCACACTGAAGCTTTCTTT. Amino acid sequence: CASSPSRGHTEAFF.

The gene calls are TRBV28 and TRBJ1-5, with TRBD1 as a possible D gene (5 bases). Trimming removed 1 base at V and 3 bases at J, with 10 bases between. Germline V gene lookup returns CDR1 MDHEN and CDR2 SYDVKM. The CDR3 runs to 15 residues. CDR3 in amino acids: CASSLFQGYNQPQHF. For the CDR3, the DNA is TGTGCCAGCAGTTTATTCCAGGGCTACAATCAGCCCCAGCATTTT.

V is TRBV5-4 and J is TRBJ2-7; no reliable D call. V lost 0 bases to trimming and J lost 2 bases, with 12 bases between them. The CDR3 length is 15 residues. The germline V gene has CDR1 SGHNT and CDR2 YYREEE (reference sequence). The CDR3 loop is CASSLDRAFTYEQYF. The CDR3 DNA sequence: TGTGCCAGCAGCTTGGATCGAGCGTTCACCTACGAGCAGTACTTC.

This rearrangement joins TRBV6-5 to TRBJ2-7; D might be TRBD2 (6 bases). The CDR3 consists of 14 residues. CDR1 MNHEY and CDR2 SVGAGI come from the germline V gene. The V end lost 0 bases, the J end lost 5 bases, and 11 bases lay between the germline ends. CDR3 DNA sequence: TGTGCCAGCAGTTACTCGGGGGGAGTCAACGAGCAGTACTTC. Its protein product is CASSYSGGVNEQYF.

This clone has only one observation. J is TRBJ1-5 and V is TRBV30; no clear D gene. This CDR3 is built from 13 residues. The V and J ends lost 7 bases and 3 bases respectively, with 13 bases between them. Germline CDR1 and CDR2: GTSNPN and SVGIG (reference sequence). The DNA for the CDR3 is TGTGCCTCCAAAGGCGGGGACAATCAGCCCCAGCATTTT. Protein product: CASKGGDNQPQHF.

The CDR3 sequence is CASSPQARAGEKLFF. CDR3 nucleotides: TGTGCCAGCAGCCCGCAGGCGCGGGCCGGGGAAAAACTGTTTTTT. The rearrangement uses TRBV9 and TRBJ1-4, with D unclear. Trimming shortened V by 4 bases and J by 8 bases, and 18 bases separated the two germline ends. This CDR3 spans 15 amino acids. Germline CDR1 reads SGDLS; CDR2 reads YYNGEE. Filled out from reference TRBV9 and TRBJ1-4, the complete variable domain reads DSGVTQTPKHLITATGQRVTLRCSPRSGDLSVYWYQQSLDQGLQFLIQYYNGEERAKGNILERFSAQQFPDLHSELNLSSLELGDSALYFCASSPQARAGEKLFFGSGTQLSVL.

The chain has TRBV29-1 and TRBJ2-1, with 14 bases fitting TRBD2. CDR3 length: 15 amino acids. With 7 bases clipped from V and 10 bases from J, the junction kept 12 bases outside the gene matches. The V gene's germline CDR1 is SQVTM and CDR2 ANQGSEA. The CDR3 region has the DNA TGCAGCGCGAGAGGGGGACTAGCGGGAGTAGGGGAGCAGTTCTTC. Protein: CSARGGLAGVGEQFF.

This chain joins TRBV27 and TRBJ2-2, with unresolved D. Trimming removed 0 bases at V and 4 bases at J, with 3 bases between. In germline, CDR1 is MNHEY, CDR2 SMNVEV (reference sequence). The CDR3 consists of 13 residues. The CDR3 loop is CASSLSPTGELFF. The CDR3 region has the DNA TGTGCCAGCAGTTTATCGCCCACCGGGGAGCTGTTTTTT.

A single count supports this clone. V is TRBV9 and J is TRBJ2-7, with D uncertain. V shed 2 bases and J shed 2 bases, with 11 bases lying between them. Germline V gives CDR1 SGDLS, CDR2 YYNGEE. There are 14 residues in the CDR3. The CDR3 loop is CASSVSPNTYEQYF. CDR3 in DNA: TGTGCCAGCAGCGTGTCACCGAACACCTACGAGCAGTACTTC.

This chain links TRBV5-1 with TRBJ2-7, with 11 bases fitting TRBD2. From germline, CDR1 is SGHRS and CDR2 YFSETQ. J gave up 2 bases and V 2 bases, and 3 bases lay outside the gene matches. The CDR3 contains 15 residues. CDR3 in amino acids: CASSFSSGRAYEQYF. The CDR3 DNA sequence: TGCGCCAGCAGCTTCAGTAGCGGGAGGGCCTACGAGCAGTACTTC.

This sequence joins TRBV6-5 and TRBJ1-2; weak D call: TRBD1 (6 bases). Per the germline V gene, CDR1 is MNHEY and CDR2 is SVGAGI. With 2 bases removed from V and 8 bases from J, the gap between germline ends came to 21 bases. The CDR3 extends over 16 amino acids. The CDR3 sequence: CASSYKGTPREWGYTF. CDR3 DNA: TGTGCCAGCAGTTACAAGGGGACACCAAGAGAGTGGGGCTACACCTTC.